Listed below are T cell receptor beta chains from one sample, sequenced in a study of CD8+ T cells in alopecia areata. The protocol was immunoSEQ multiplex PCR, while the TCRdb copy is restricted to in-frame clones and leaves out a portion. The repertoire holds 190,000 or so clones, with about 60% as singletons. The source material was CD8+ T cells sorted from blood, sampled at week 24, from a patient treated with tofacitinib. These receptors came from a human donor with alopecia areata. The CDR3 runs from the conserved cysteine through the conserved F or W.

>TRBV2|TRBJ1-2
CASSDPTGTGGYTF
>TRBV7-9|TRBJ2-7
CASSPHSGGNSYEQYF
>TRBV19|TRBJ2-7
CASSFSQFSYEQYF
>TRBV30|TRBJ1-2
CAWSDGGYTF
>TRBV29-1|TRBJ2-7
CSAEGLSYEQYF
>TRBV29-1|TRBJ1-1
CSVPGTDPTEAFF
>TRBV7-7|TRBJ2-3
CASSLGALATSTDTQYF
>TRBV5-6|TRBJ2-1
CASSDLAASYNEQFF
>TRBV11-2|TRBJ1-2
CASSLGTRYGYTF
>TRBV7-9|TRBJ2-2
CASSPDTSTGELFF
>TRBV5-6|TRBJ1-2
CASSRGTGGYGYTF
>TRBV11-2|TRBJ1-4
CASSLAAGSNEKLFF
>TRBV29-1|TRBJ2-3
CSAGDLTTDTQYF
>TRBV7-9|TRBJ1-2
CAIPWVFGGYTF
>TRBV7-9|TRBJ2-2
CASNIQNTGELFF
>TRBV6-5|TRBJ2-1
CASSYSMGAAYNEQFF
>TRBV27|TRBJ1-2
CASSFSSNYGYTF
>TRBV27|TRBJ1-1
CASKLGTGTGAFF
>TRBV27|TRBJ2-1
CASSLRRGDEQFF
>TRBV13|TRBJ2-5
CASSPKGGGESGLETQYF
>TRBV7-2|TRBJ2-2
CASSPHSGFNGELFF
>TRBV27|TRBJ2-2
CASSLSHSGWELFF
>TRBV10-3|TRBJ2-2
CAIRVTTGELFF
>TRBV5-1|TRBJ1-5
CASSLNSNQPQHF
>TRBV5-6|TRBJ2-6
CASSFGMAGANVLTF
>TRBV7-8|TRBJ1-1
CASSLGGDTEAFF
>TRBV9|TRBJ2-3
CASSKWPDTQYF
>TRBV30|TRBJ1-5
CAWRGANNQPQHF
>TRBV5-1|TRBJ2-7
CASSPGRVVSYEQYF
>TRBV5-6|TRBJ2-1
CASSPGWARNNEQFF
>TRBV5-4|TRBJ1-6
CASSFSESPLHF
>TRBV2|TRBJ2-4
CASSEAPVDIQYF
>TRBV6-5|TRBJ1-5
CASSETGKEPQHF
>TRBV29-1|TRBJ2-7
CSVEDKDLYEQYF
>TRBV25-1|TRBJ1-2
CASSGIWETHYGYTF
>TRBV7-9|TRBJ1-3
CASSLRDRAGNTIYF
>TRBV27|TRBJ2-7
CASSPGTSYEQYF
>TRBV5-5|TRBJ1-5
CASSLGLSNQPQHF
>TRBV29-1|TRBJ2-6
CSVRGGEDYSGANVLTF
>TRBV5-6|TRBJ1-1
CASSLGTRQGPDYTEAFF
>TRBV7-2|TRBJ2-1
CASSLESWESSYNEQFF
>TRBV4-1|TRBJ1-1
CASSQDGLGRNTEAFF
>TRBV5-1|TRBJ1-2
CASSLQGFKNRGFNGYTF
>TRBV2|TRBJ2-1
CASRDRGDSYNEQFF
>TRBV29-1|TRBJ1-1
CSVFGSVEAFF
>TRBV13|TRBJ1-2
CASSLGQDYGYTF
>TRBV15|TRBJ2-5
CATSRRRGLAGETQYF
>TRBV30|TRBJ2-7
CAWSDDRVPYF
>TRBV9|TRBJ1-2
CASSPQREGQGYTF
>TRBV2|TRBJ2-3
CASRTGGRATDTQYF
>TRBV4-2|TRBJ2-3
CASSQVPPQTSGGVDTQYF
>TRBV2|TRBJ1-5
CASSAGTGDQPQHF
>TRBV15|TRBJ1-5
CATSIRDGLYSNQPQHF
>TRBV6-5|TRBJ1-6
CASSYSGGRGSPLHF
>TRBV27|TRBJ1-5
CATGLWSNQPQHF
>TRBV5-6|TRBJ2-7
CASSWKPNEQYF
>TRBV29-1|TRBJ2-7
CSVEDRGRGNSYEQYF
>TRBV27|TRBJ1-2
CASSLHQGGGYTF
>TRBV30|TRBJ2-5
CAWSGQGITQYF
>TRBV12-5|TRBJ1-2
CASGLGDRDYGYTF